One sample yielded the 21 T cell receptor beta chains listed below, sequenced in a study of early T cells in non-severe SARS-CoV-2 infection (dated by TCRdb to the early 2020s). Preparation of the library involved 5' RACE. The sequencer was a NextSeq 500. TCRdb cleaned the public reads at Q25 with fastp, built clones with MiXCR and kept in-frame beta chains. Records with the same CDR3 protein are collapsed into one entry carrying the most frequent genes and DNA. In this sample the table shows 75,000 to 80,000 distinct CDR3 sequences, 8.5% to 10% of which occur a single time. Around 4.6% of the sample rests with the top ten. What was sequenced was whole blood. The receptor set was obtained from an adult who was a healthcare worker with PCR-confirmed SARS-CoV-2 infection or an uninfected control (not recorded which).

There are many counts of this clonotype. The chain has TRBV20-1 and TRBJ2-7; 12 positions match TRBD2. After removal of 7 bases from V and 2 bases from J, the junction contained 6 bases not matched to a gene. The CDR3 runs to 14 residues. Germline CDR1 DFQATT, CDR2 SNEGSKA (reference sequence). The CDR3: CSGTSGIGAYEQYF. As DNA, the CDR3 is TGCAGTGGGACTAGCGGGATCGGCGCCTACGAGCAGTACTTC.

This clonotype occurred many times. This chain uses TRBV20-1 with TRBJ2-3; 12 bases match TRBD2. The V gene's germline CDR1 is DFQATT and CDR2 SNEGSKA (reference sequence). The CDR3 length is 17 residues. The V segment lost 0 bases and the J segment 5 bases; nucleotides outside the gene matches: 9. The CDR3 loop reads CSARDWPSGRVVDTQYF. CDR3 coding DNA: TGCAGTGCTAGAGATTGGCCTAGCGGGAGGGTAGTAGATACGCAGTATTTT.

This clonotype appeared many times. The CDR3 sequence is CASGGDSPGAFF. CDR3 DNA: TGCGCCAGCGGAGGGGACAGCCCTGGAGCTTTCTTT. The chain employs TRBV10-2 and TRBJ1-1, with TRBD1 matching over 7 bases. V lost 8 bases, J lost 10 bases, and 10 bases stayed unmatched. Germline-derived CDR1 and CDR2 are WSHSY and SAAADI. This CDR3 spans 12 amino acids.

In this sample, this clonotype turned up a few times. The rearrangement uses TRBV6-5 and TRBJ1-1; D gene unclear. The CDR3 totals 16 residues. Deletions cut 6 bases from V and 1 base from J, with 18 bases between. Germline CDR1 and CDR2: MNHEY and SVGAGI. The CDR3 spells CASRPRGLRTNTEAFF. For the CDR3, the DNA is TGTGCCAGCAGGCCGCGAGGGTTAAGGACGAACACTGAAGCTTTCTTT.

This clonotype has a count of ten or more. Here the CDR3 DNA reads TGCGCCAGCAGCCAAGAGTTAGAGTGGGACGAGCAGTACTTC. It translates to CASSQELEWDEQYF. The chain carries TRBV4-1 and TRBJ2-7; the D is unclear. V lost 0 bases and J 5 bases, leaving 11 bases between the germline ends. This CDR3 comprises 14 residues. Germline V gives CDR1 MGHRA, CDR2 YSYEKL.

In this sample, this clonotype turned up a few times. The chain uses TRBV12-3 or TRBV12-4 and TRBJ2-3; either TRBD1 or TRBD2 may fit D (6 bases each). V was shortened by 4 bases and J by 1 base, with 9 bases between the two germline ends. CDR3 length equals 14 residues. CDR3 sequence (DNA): TGTGCCAGCAGTTCGGGGGCGCGCACAGATACGCAGTATTTT. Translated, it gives CASSSGARTDTQYF.

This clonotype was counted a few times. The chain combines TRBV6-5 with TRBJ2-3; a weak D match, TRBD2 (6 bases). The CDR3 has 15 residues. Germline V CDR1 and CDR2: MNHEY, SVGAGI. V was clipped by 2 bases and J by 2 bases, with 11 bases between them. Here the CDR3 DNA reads TGTGCCAGCAGTTACGCCGGCGGGAACACAGATACGCAGTATTTT. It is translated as CASSYAGGNTDTQYF.

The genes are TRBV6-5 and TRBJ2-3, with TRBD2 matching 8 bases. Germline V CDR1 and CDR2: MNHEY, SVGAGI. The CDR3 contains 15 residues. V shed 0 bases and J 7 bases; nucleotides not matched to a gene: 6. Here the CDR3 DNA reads TGTGCCAGCAGTTACTCCCCGGGGGGGACTAATACGCAGTATTTT. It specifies CASSYSPGGTNTQYF.

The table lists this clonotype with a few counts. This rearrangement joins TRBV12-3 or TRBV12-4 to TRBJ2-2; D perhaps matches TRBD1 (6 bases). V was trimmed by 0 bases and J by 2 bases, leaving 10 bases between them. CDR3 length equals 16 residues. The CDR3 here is CASSLAGQINTGELFF. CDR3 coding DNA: TGTGCCAGCAGTTTAGCCGGACAGATTAACACCGGGGAGCTGTTTTTT.

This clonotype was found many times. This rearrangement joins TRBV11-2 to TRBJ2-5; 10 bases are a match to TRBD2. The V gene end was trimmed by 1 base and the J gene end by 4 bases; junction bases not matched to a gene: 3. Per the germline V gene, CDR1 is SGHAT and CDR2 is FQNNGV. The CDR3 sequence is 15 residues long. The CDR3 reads CASSLGASGGETQYF. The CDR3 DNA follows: TGTGCCAGCAGCTTAGGCGCTAGCGGGGGAGAGACCCAGTACTTC.

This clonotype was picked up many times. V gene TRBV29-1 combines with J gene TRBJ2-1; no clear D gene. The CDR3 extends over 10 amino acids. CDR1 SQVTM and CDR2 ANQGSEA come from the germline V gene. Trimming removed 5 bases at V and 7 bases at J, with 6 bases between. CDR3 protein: CSVRVNEQFF. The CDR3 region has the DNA TGCAGCGTTAGGGTAAATGAGCAGTTCTTC.

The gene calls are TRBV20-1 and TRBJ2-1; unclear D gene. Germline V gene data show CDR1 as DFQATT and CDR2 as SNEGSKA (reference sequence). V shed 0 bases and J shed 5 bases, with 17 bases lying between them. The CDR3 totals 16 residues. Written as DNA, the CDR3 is TGCAGTGCTAGAGATCCACGCATTGTTAAAAACAATGAGCAGTTCTTC. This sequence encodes CSARDPRIVKNNEQFF.

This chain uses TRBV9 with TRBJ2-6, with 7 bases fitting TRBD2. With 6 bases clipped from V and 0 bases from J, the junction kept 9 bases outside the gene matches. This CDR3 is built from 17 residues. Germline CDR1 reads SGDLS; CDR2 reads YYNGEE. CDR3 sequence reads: CASMREGSNSGANVLTF. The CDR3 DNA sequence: TGTGCCAGCATGAGGGAGGGCTCCAACTCTGGGGCCAACGTCCTGACTTTC.

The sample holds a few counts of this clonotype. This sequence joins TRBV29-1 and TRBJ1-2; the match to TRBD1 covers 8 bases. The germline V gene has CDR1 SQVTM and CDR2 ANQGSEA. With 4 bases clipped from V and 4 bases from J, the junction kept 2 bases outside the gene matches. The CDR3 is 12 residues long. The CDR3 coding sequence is TGCAGCGTTGCAGGGGGCGGCTATGGCTACACCTTC. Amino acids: CSVAGGGYGYTF.

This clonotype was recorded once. CDR3 residues: CASSSTPREEPFDNEQFF. In DNA, the CDR3 is TGCGCCAGCAGCTCCACCCCTCGGGAGGAACCCTTTGACAATGAGCAGTTCTTC. This rearrangement joins TRBV5-1 to TRBJ2-1; 7 bases fit TRBD2. V dropped 3 bases and J dropped 5; count of bases not matched to a gene: 17. This CDR3 has 18 residues. In germline, CDR1 is SGHRS, CDR2 YFSETQ.

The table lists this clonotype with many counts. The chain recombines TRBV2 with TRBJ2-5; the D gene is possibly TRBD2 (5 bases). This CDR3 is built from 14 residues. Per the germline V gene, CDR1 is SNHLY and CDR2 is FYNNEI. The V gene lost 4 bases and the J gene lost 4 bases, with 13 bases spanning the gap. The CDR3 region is CASSVGGGGETQYF. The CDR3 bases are TGTGCCAGCAGTGTCGGAGGAGGTGGAGAGACCCAGTACTTC. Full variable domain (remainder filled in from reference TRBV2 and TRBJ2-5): EPEVTQTPSHQVTQMGQEVILRCVPISNHLYFYWYRQILGQKVEFLVSFYNNEISEKSEIFDDQFSVERPDGSNFTLKIRSTKLEDSAMYFCASSVGGGGETQYFGPGTRLLVL.

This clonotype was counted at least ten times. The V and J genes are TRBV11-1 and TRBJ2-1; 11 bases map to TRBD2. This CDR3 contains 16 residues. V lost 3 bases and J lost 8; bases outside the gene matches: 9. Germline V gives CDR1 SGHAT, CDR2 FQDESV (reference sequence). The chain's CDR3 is CASSFLLAGGPDEQFF. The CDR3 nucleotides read TGTGCCAGCAGCTTCCTTTTAGCGGGAGGGCCGGATGAGCAGTTCTTC.

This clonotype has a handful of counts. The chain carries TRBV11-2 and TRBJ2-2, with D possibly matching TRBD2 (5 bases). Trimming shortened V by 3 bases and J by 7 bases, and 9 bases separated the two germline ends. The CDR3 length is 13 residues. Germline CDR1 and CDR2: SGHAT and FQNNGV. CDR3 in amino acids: CASSLKRYGELFF. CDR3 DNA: TGTGCCAGCAGCTTGAAGCGGTACGGGGAGCTGTTTTTT.

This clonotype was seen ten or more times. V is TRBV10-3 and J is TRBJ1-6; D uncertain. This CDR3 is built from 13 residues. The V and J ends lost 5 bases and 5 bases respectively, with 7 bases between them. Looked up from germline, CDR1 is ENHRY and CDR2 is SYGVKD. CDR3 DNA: TGTGCCATCAGTCGGAAGGATAATTCACCCCTCCACTTT. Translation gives CAISRKDNSPLHF.

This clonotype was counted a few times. CDR3 nucleotides: TGTGCCAGCAGCCAAGTTGGCGGGAGTGGTTACGAGCAGTACTTC. As protein: CASSQVGGSGYEQYF. This chain joins TRBV3-1 and TRBJ2-7; TRBD2 agrees at 7 bases. CDR3 length: 15 residues. Germline loops: CDR1 LGHDT, CDR2 YNNKEL (reference sequence). With V trimmed by 1 base and J by 4 bases, 7 bases remained unmatched.

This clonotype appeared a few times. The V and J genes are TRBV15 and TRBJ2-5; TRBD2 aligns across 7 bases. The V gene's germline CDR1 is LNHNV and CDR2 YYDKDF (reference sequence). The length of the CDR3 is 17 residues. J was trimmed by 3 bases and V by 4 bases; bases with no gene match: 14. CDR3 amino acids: CATSTLWGGANKETQYF. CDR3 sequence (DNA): TGTGCCACCAGCACCCTATGGGGGGGAGCGAACAAAGAGACCCAGTACTTC.